This T cell receptor (beta chain) was sequenced in a study of control samples from healthy donors and cancer patients. The germline CDR1 and CDR2 sequences are DFQATT and SNEGSKA (reference sequence). V lost 3 bases and J 0 bases, leaving 15 bases between the germline ends. The CDR3 sequence is 16 residues long. Measured with immunoSEQ multiplex PCR; TCRdb has only the in-frame clones, and not every one. The sample yields over 120,000 clones, about 91% seen once. The sequence was collected from a man aged 25 to 40 in good health. The chain couples TRBV20-1 to TRBJ1-3; D ambiguous. The sample comprised blood. CDR3 sequence reads: CSASLDGGISGNTIYF. CDR3 sequence (DNA): TGCAGTGCTAGTCTCGACGGAGGCATCTCTGGAAACACCATATATTTT.